The clone carrying this TCR beta chain was recorded at least ten times. What it recognizes is unknown. Profiling relied on immunoSEQ multiplex PCR, and the TCRdb table lists in-frame clones only, not all of them. The sample has 20,000 or so clones, none seen only once. The data derive from a study of T cell clonality in common variable immunodeficiency. The study's findings and limits: Compared with healthy controls, CVID subjects showed increased TCRbeta clonality, mostly in about a third. Common variable immunodeficiency TCR beta sequences reportedly had fewer deletions and N-nucleotide insertions.

For at least one year, all CVID subjects received replacement immunoglobulin. The receptor comes from a human donor with common variable immunodeficiency. Sequencing was performed on peripheral blood mononuclear cells.

CDR3 bases read: TGTGCCTGGAGCGACGGTGGTAGCGGGACCTTCCAGGAGACC. It encodes CAWSDGGSGTFQET. The CDR3, in full, reads CAWSDGGSGTFQETQYF. V usage is TRBV30 and J usage is TRBJ2-5; TRBD2 matches 8 bases. The sequence runs out 3 residues before the end of the CDR3; the remainder is reconstructed from the germline J gene. The germline V gene has CDR1 GTSNPN and CDR2 SVGIG (reference sequence). V lost 3 bases, J lost 5 bases, and 17 bases stayed unmatched. This CDR3 has 17 amino acids.